Within the sample, the clone carrying this T cell receptor (beta chain) is medium-sized (0.01 to 0.1%). Its antigen is still unknown. Germline V gene lookup returns CDR1 SGDLS and CDR2 YYNGEE. With 2 bases removed from V and 7 bases from J, the gap between germline ends came to 22 bases. The CDR3 is 17 amino acids. It was with 32 V and 13 J primers that multiplex PCR amplified TCR beta CDR3. TCRdb reprocessed the multiplex PCR reads via MiXCR and lists one record per CDR3 protein. The data contain roughly 6,000 distinct CDR3 sequences, approximately 23% of them singletons. These data are taken from a study of immune heterogeneity within non-small cell lung tumors. Study-wide findings and caveats: For the most part, the T-cell receptor beta clonotypes present at high frequency were distinct from one individual patient to the next. While identical dominant CDR3 beta clonotypes recurred across tumor sites within a patient, high-frequency clones unique to individual sites also appeared.

Template was bulk tumor genomic DNA, 550 to 650 ng per sample. Biopsies, several per primary tumor and spaced far apart, were collected during surgery. With untreated, newly diagnosed non-small cell lung cancer, the patients went on to undergo curative surgery. A total of more than twelve patients with newly diagnosed non-small cell lung cancer, all of whom were undergoing surgery with curative intent, made up the donors. The source of this sequence is a man in his 70s with non-small cell lung cancer. The V and J genes are TRBV9 and TRBJ2-1; D possibly matches TRBD1 or TRBD2 (7 bases each). The material sequenced was lung tumor tissue. CDR3 sequence reads: CASSVLPIGRGGNEQFF. CDR3 coding DNA: TGTGCCAGCAGCGTCCTCCCAATTGGCAGGGGGGGGAATGAGCAGTTCTTC.